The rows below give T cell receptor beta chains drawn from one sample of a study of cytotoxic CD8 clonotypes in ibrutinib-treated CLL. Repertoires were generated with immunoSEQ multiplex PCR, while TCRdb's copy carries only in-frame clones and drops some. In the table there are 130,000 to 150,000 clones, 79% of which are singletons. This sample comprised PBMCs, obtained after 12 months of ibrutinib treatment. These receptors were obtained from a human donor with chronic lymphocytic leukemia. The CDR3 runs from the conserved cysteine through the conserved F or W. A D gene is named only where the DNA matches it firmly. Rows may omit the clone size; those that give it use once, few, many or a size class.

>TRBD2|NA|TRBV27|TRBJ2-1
CASRGTSRGNEQFF
TGTGCCAGCAGGGGGACTAGCCGTGGCAATGAGCAGTTCTTC
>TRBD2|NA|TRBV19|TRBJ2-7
CASSQTSGKVYEQYF
TGTGCCAGTAGTCAGACTAGCGGGAAAGTGTACGAGCAGTACTTC
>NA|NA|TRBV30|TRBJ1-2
CAWSVGSTYGYTF
TGTGCCTGGAGTGTGGGCAGCACGTATGGCTACACCTTC
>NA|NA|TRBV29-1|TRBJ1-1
CSVEIAEAFF
TGCAGCGTTGAAATAGCTGAAGCTTTCTTT
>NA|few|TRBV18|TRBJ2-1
CASSPWGESTYNEQFF
TGTGCCAGCTCACCCTGGGGGGAGAGTACCTACAATGAGCAGTTCTTC
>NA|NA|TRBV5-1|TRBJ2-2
CASNHNTGELFF
TGCGCCAGTAATCACAATACCGGGGAGCTGTTTTTT
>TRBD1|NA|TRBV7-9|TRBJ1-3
CASRPGTGYGNTIYF
TGTGCCAGCAGACCCGGGACAGGGTACGGAAACACCATATATTTT
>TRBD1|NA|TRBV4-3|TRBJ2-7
CASSKDRERYEQYF
TGCGCCAGCAGCAAAGACAGGGAGAGGTACGAGCAGTACTTC
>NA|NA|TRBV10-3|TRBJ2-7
CAIKAVPSSYEQYF
TGTGCCATCAAGGCAGTCCCAAGCTCCTACGAGCAGTACTTC
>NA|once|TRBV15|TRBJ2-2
CATSRDSSRWAGELFF
TGTGCCACCAGCAGAGATAGTTCCCGATGGGCCGGGGAGCTGTTTTTT
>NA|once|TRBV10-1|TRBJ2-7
CASSEATSYEQYF
TGCGCCAGCAGTGAGGCAACGTCCTACGAGCAGTACTTC
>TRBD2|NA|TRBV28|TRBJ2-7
CASSLELRLAGGIGYEQYF
TGTGCCAGCAGTTTGGAACTGAGACTAGCGGGAGGAATAGGCTACGAGCAGTACTTC
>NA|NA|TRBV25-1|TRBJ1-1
CASSWAGGADTEAFF
TGTGCCAGCAGTTGGGCGGGCGGAGCGGACACTGAAGCTTTCTTT
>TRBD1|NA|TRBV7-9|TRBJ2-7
CASSPGDRGIYEQYF
TGTGCCAGCAGCCCCGGGGACAGGGGTATATACGAGCAGTACTTC
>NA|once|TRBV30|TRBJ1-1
CAWYYVGGLRSFF
TGTGCCTGGTATTATGTTGGCGGTCTCCGATCTTTCTTT
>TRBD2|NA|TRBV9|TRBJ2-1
CASSAGLTSGSWNEQFF
TGTGCCAGCAGCGCCGGCCTGACTAGCGGGAGTTGGAATGAGCAGTTCTTC
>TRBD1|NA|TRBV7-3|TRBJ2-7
CASSRGQGYEQYF
TGTGCCAGCAGCAGGGGACAGGGCTACGAGCAGTACTTC
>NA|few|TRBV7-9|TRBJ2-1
CASSHRLPSYNEQFF
TGTGCCAGCAGCCACAGACTACCTTCCTACAATGAGCAGTTCTTC
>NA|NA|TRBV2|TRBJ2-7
CASRGGQYEQYF
TGTGCCAGCAGGGGAGGACAGTACGAGCAGTACTTC
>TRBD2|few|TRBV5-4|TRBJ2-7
CASSSSPGGFYEQYF
TGTGCCAGCAGCTCAAGTCCGGGAGGGTTCTACGAGCAGTACTTC
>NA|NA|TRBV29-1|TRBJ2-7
CSVDDYAGVQYF
TGCAGCGTTGATGACTACGCCGGGGTGCAGTACTTC
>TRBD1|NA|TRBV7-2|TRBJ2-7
CASSRDRQGVKTF
TGTGCCAGCAGCCGAGACAGACAGGGTGTAAAAACCTTC
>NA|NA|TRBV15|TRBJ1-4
CATSGIYRVEKLFF
TGTGCCACCAGCGGAATATACAGGGTTGAAAAACTGTTTTTT
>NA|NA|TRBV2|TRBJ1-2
CANPTPGPSTYGYTF
TGTGCTAACCCCACACCGGGACCATCCACCTATGGCTACACCTTC
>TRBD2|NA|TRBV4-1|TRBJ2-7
CASSQEVLTSGNPYEQYF
TGCGCCAGCAGCCAAGAAGTCCTAACTAGCGGGAACCCCTACGAGCAGTACTTC
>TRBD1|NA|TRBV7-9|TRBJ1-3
CASSQTGNSGNTIYF
TGTGCCAGCAGCCAGACAGGGAACTCTGGAAACACCATATATTTT
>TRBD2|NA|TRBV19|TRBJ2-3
CASSTTGGTSGSNTQYF
TGTGCCAGTAGTACAACCGGCGGGACTAGCGGGAGTAATACGCAGTATTTT
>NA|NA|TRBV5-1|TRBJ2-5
CASSFISGAETQYF
TGCGCCAGCAGCTTTATTAGTGGAGCTGAGACCCAGTACTTC
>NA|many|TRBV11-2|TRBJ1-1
CASSLYLGGITEAFF
TGTGCCAGCAGCCTGTACCTTGGGGGGATCACTGAAGCTTTCTTT
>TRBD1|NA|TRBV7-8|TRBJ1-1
CASSPSTGGITEAFF
TGTGCCAGCAGCCCGAGTACAGGGGGCATCACTGAAGCTTTCTTT
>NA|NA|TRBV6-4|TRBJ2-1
CASSDSGTHAYNEQFF
TGTGCCAGCAGTGACTCAGGGACCCATGCCTACAATGAGCAGTTCTTC
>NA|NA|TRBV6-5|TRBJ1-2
CASRSTGLANGYTF
TGTGCCAGCAGGTCAACAGGGCTCGCCAACGGCTACACCTTC
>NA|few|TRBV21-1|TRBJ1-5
CASSIGGGGAGNQPQHF
TGTGCCAGCAGCATTGGGGGAGGGGGCGCGGGCAATCAGCCCCAGCATTTT
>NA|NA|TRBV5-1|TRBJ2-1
CASSLVSGSYNEQFF
TGCGCCAGCAGCTTGGTTAGCGGCTCCTACAATGAGCAGTTCTTC
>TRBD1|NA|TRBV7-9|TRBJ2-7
CASSEADREYEQYF
TGTGCCAGCAGCGAGGCCGACAGGGAATACGAGCAGTACTTC
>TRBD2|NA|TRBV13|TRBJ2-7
CASSLVASGAYEQYF
TGTGCCAGCAGCTTAGTGGCTAGCGGAGCCTACGAGCAGTACTTC
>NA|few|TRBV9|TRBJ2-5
CASSVGQQETQYF
TGTGCCAGCAGCGTAGGACAGCAAGAGACCCAGTACTTC
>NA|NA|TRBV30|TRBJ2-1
CAWTGNEQFF
TGTGCCTGGACTGGGAATGAGCAGTTCTTC
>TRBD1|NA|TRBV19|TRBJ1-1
CASLDRAKNTEAFF
TGTGCCAGTCTCGACAGGGCCAAAAACACTGAAGCTTTCTTT
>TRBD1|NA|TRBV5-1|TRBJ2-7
CASSDGTELKLYEQYF
TGCGCCAGCAGCGACGGGACAGAATTAAAACTCTACGAGCAGTACTTC
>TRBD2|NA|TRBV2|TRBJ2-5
CASSYSDSSGRILQETQYF
TGTGCCAGCAGCTACTCGGATAGTAGCGGGAGGATCCTCCAAGAGACCCAGTACTTC